Shown below are 3 T cell receptor beta chains from a single sample sequenced in a study of control samples from healthy donors and cancer patients. The table came from immunoSEQ multiplex PCR; TCRdb's copy has only in-frame clones and leaves some out. Among about 160,000 clones, around 90% were seen once, and the ten largest hold around 12%. Sequencing was performed on blood. The receptor set was obtained from a man aged 25 to 40 in good health.

This clone came up once. The chain is built from TRBV5-1 and TRBJ2-1, with 7 bases that match TRBD1. The CDR3 loop spans 15 amino acids. J gave up 9 bases and V 0 bases, and 9 bases lay outside the gene matches. The germline V gene encodes CDR1 SGHRS and CDR2 YFSETQ. The CDR3 loop is CASSLAAFTGVEQFF. Here the CDR3 DNA reads TGCGCCAGCAGCTTGGCCGCCTTTACAGGGGTTGAGCAGTTCTTC.

The V gene is TRBV3-1 (or the pseudogene TRBV3-2), the J gene TRBJ1-1; D not certain. The ends were cut back, 1 base at V and 8 bases at J, with 14 bases in the middle. The CDR3 has 14 amino acids. Germline V lookup: CDR1 LGHDT, CDR2 YNNKEL (reference sequence). CDR3: CASSQGPGQPEAFF. CDR3 in DNA: TGTGCCAGCAGCCAAGGCCCCGGCCAGCCCGAAGCTTTCTTT.

The chain carries TRBV29-1 and TRBJ2-7, with a tentative D call TRBD2 (6 bases). CDR3 length: 12 residues. The germline V gene has CDR1 SQVTM and CDR2 ANQGSEA. Trimming removed 5 bases from V and 6 bases from J, with 14 bases in between. Here the CDR3 reads CSVLEGWAEQYF. CDR3 nucleotides: TGCAGCGTTCTGGAGGGGTGGGCCGAGCAGTACTTC.